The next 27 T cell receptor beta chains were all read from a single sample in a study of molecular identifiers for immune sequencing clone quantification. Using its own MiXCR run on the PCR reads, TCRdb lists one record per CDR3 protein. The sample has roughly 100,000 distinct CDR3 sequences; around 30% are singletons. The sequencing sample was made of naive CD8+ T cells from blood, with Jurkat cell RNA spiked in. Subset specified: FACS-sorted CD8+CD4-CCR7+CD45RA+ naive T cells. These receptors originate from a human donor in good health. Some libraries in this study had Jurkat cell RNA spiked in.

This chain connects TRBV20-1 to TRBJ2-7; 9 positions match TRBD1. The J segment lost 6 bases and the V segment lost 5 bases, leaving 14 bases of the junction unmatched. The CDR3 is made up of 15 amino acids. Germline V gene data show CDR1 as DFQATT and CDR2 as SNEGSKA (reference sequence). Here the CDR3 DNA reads TGCAGTGCTGAACCCCCCGGGACAGGGAGAGGCGAGCAGTACTTC. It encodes CSAEPPGTGRGEQYF.

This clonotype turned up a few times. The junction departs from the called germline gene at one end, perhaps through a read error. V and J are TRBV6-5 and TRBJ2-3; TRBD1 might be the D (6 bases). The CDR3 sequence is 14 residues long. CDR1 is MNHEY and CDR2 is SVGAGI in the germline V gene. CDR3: CASSYSFDPGQPTF. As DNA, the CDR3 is TGTGCCAGCAGTTACTCCTTCGACCCCGGACAGCCTACTTTT.

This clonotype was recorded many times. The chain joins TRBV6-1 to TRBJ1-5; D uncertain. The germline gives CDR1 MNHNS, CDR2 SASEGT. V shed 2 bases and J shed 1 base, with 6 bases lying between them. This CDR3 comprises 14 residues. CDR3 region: CASSELGSNQPQHF. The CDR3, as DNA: TGTGCCAGCAGTGAACTGGGGAGCAATCAGCCCCAGCATTTT.

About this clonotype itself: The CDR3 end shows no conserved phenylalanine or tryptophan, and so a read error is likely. CDR3 in DNA: TGTGCCAGCGGCCCACTAGCGGGGGGGTTAGAGCCCCAGTACTAC. The encoded protein is CASGPLAGGLEPQYY. The J gene is TRBJ2-5, the V gene TRBV7-8, with 13 nucleotides matching TRBD2. The CDR3 extends over 15 amino acids. CDR1 SGHVS and CDR2 FQNEAQ come from the germline V gene.

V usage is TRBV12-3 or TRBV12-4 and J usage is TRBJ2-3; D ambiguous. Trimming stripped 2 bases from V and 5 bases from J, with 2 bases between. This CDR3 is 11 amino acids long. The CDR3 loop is CASSLIDTQYF. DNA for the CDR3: TGTGCCAGCAGTTTAATAGATACGCAGTATTTT.

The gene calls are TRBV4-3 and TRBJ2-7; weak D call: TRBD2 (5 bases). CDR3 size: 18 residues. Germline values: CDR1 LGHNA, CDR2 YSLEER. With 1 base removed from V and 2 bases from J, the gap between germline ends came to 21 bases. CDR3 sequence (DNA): TGCGCCAGCAGCCAAGGGTGGTCATCCTCTTCGGGGACCTACGAGCAGTACTTC. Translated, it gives CASSQGWSSSSGTYEQYF.

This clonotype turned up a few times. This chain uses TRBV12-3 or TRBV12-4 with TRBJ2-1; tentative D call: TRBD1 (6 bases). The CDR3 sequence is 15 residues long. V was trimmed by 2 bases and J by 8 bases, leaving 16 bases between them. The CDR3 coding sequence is TGTGCCAGCAGTTTACAGTCCAGGGGTGTCGATGAGCAGTTCTTC. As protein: CASSLQSRGVDEQFF.

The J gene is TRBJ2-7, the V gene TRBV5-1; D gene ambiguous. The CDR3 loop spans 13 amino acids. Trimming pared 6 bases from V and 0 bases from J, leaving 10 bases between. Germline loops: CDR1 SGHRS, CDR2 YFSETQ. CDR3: CASISPSSYEQYF. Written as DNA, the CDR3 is TGCGCCAGCATCAGTCCCAGCTCCTACGAGCAGTACTTC.

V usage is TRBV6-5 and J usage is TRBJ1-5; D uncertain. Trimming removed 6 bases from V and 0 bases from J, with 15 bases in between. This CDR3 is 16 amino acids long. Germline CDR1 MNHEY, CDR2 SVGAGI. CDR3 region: CASRPFPTYSNQPQHF. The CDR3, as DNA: TGTGCCAGCAGACCCTTTCCGACTTATAGCAATCAGCCCCAGCATTTT.

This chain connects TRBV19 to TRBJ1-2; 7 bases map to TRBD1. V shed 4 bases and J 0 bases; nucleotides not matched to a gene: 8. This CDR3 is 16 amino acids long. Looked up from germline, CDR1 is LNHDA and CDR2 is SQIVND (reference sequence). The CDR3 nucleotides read TGTGCCAGTAGTAGCTCCGGGACAGAGACTAACTATGGCTACACCTTC. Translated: CASSSSGTETNYGYTF.

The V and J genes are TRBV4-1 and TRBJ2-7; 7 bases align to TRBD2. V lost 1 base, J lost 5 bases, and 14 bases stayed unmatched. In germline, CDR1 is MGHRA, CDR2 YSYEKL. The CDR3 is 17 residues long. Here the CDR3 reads CASSQVGGGGSTDEQYF. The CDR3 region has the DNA TGCGCCAGCAGCCAAGTAGGTGGTGGCGGGAGTACGGACGAGCAGTACTTC.

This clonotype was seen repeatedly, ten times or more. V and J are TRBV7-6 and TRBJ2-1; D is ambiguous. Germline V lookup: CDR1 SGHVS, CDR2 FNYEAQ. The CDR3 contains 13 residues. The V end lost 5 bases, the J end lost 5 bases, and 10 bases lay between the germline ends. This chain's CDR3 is CASSTQPDNEQFF. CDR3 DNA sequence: TGTGCCAGCAGCACTCAGCCGGACAATGAGCAGTTCTTC.

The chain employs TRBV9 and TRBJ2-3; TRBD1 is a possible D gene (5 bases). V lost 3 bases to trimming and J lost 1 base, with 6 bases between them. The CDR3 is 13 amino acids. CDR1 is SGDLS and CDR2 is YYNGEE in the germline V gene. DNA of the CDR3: TGTGCCAGCAGCGCCAGGGGCACAGATACGCAGTATTTT. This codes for CASSARGTDTQYF.

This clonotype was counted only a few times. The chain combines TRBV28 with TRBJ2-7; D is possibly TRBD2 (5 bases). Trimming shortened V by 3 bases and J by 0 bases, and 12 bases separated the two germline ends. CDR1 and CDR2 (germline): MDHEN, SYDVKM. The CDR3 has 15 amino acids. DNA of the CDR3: TGTGCCAGCAGTTTTCGGGGTTCCCCCTCCTACGAGCAGTACTTC. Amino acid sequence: CASSFRGSPSYEQYF.

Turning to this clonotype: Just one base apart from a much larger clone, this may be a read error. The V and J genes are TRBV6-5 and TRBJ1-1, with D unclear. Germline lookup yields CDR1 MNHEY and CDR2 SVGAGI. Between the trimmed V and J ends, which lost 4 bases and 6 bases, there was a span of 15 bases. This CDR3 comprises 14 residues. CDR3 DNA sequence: TGTGCCAGCAGTTCCGATCAGGACTTCGCTGAAGCTTTCTTT. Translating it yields CASSSDQDFAEAFF.

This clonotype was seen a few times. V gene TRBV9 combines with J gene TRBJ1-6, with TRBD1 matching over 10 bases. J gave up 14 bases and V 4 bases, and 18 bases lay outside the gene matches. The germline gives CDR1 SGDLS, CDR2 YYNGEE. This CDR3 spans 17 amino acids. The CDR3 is CASSTHRDRGSGGSLHF. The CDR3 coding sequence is TGTGCCAGCAGCACCCACCGGGACAGGGGCTCGGGAGGGTCCCTCCACTTT.

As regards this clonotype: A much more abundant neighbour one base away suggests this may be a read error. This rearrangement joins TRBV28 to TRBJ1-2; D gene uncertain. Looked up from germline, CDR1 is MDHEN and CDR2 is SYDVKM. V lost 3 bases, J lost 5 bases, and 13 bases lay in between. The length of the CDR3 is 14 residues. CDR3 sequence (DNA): TGTGCCAGCAGTTTCCTAATGGCGGGTTATGGCTACACCTTC. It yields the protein CASSFLMAGYGYTF.

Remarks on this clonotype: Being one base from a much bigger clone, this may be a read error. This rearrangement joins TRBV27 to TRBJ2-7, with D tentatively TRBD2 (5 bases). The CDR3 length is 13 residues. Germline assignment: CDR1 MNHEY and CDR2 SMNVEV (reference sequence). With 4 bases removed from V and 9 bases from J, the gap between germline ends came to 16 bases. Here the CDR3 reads CASSSSVWAGQYF. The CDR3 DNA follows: TGTGCCAGCAGTTCATCAGTGTGGGCGGGGCAGTACTTC.

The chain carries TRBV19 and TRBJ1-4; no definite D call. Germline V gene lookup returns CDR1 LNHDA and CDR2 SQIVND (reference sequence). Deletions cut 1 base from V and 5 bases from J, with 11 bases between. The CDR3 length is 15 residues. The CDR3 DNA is TGTGCCAGTAGTATAGGAAACGGCTGGAATGAAAAACTGTTTTTT. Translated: CASSIGNGWNEKLFF.

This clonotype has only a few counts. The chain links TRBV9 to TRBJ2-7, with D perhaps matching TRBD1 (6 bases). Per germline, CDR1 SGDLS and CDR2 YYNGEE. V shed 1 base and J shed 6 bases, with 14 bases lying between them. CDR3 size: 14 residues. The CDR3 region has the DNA TGTGCCAGCAGCGTAAGTGACAGGTCCCTCGAGCAGTACTTC. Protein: CASSVSDRSLEQYF.

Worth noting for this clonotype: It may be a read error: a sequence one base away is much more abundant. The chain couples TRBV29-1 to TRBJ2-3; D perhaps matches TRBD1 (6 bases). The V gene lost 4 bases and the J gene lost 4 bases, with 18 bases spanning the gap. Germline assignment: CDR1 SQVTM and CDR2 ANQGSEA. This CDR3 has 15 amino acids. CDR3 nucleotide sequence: TGCAGCGTTGTAGAGGCGACAGGTATCGCAGATACGCAGTATTTT. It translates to CSVVEATGIADTQYF.

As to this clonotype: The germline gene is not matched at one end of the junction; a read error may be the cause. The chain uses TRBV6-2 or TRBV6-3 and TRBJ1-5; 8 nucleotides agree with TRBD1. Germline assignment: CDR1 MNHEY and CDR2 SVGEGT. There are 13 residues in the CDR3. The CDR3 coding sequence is TGTGCCTGCAGAGACAGGGGTAATCAGCCCCAGCATTTT. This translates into CACRDRGNQPQHF.

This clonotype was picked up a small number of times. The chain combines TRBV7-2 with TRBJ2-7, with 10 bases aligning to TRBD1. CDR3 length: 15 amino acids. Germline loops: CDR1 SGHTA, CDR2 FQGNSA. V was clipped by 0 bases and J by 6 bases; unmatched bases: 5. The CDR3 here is CASSLALGTGVEQYF. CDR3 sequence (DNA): TGTGCCAGCAGCTTAGCGTTGGGGACAGGGGTCGAGCAGTACTTC.

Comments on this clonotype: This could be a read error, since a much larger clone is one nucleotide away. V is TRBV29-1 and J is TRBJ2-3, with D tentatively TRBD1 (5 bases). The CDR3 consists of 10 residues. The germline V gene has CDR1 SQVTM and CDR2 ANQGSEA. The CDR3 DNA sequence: TGCAGCGCCCTGACAGATTCGCAGTATTTT. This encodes CSALTDSQYF.

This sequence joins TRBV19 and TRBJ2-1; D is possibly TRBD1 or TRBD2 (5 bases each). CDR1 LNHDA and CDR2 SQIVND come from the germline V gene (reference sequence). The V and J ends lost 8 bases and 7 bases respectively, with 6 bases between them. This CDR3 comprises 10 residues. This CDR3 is CASEGNEQFF. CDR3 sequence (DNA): TGTGCCAGTGAGGGGAATGAGCAGTTCTTC.

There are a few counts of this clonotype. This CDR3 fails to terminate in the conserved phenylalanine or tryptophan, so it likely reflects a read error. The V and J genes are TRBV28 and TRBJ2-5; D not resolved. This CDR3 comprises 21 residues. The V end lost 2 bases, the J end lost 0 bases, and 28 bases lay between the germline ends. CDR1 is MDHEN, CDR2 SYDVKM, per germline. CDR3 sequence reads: CASSLNGLATGPAPHQETQYI. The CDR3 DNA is TGTGCCAGCAGTTTAAACGGGTTGGCAACCGGCCCTGCCCCCCACCAAGAGACCCAGTACATC.

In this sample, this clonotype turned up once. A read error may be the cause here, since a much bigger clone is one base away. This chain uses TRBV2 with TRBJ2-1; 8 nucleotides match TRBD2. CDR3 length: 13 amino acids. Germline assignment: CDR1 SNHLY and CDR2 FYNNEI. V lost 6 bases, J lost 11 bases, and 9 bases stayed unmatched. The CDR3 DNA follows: TGTGCCAGCAGACCAAAGCGGGAGACCAAGCAGTTCTTC. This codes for CASRPKRETKQFF.